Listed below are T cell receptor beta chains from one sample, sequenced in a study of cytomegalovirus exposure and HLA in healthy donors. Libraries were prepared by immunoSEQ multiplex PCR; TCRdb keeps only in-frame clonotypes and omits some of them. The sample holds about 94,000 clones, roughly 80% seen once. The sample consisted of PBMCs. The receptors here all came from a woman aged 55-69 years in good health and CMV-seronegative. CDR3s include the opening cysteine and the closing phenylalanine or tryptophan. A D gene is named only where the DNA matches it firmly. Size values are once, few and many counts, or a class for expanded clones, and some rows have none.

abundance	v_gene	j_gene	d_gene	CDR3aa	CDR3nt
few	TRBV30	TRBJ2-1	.	CACLYNEQFF	TGTGCCTGCCTCTACAATGAGCAGTTCTTC
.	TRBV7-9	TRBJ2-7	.	CASSAGSGGGTPYF	TGTGCCAGCAGCGCAGGGAGTGGGGGGGGGACACCGTACTTC
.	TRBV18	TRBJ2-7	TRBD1	CASSPRQGEDEQYF	TGTGCCAGCTCACCACGACAGGGGGAGGACGAGCAGTACTTC
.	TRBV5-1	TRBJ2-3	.	CASSTTGVRTDTQYF	TGCGCCAGCAGCACCACCGGGGTGAGGACAGATACGCAGTATTTT
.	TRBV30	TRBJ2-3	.	CALSGADTQYF	TGTGCCTTATCCGGGGCAGATACGCAGTATTTT
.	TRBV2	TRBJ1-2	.	CASSNRAHYYGYTF	TGTGCCAGCAGTAACAGGGCCCACTACTATGGCTACACCTTC
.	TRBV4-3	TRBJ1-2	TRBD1	CASSQRTGALLDGYTF	TGCGCCAGCAGCCAACGGACAGGGGCGCTGTTAGATGGCTACACCTTC
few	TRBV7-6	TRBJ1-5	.	CASSLGGSQPQHF	TGTGCCAGCAGCTTAGGGGGCAGCCAGCCCCAGCATTTT
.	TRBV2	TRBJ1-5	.	CASSEARPPQHF	TGTGCCAGCAGTGAAGCGCGTCCGCCCCAGCATTTT
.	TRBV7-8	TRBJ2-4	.	CASSEVRDTLPYF	TGTGCCAGCAGCGAAGTCCGGGACACATTACCGTACTTC
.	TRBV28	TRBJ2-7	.	CASSLVGSNYEQYF	TGTGCCAGCAGTTTGGTGGGGAGTAATTACGAGCAGTACTTC
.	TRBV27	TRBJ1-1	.	CASSLGISLNTEAFF	TGTGCCAGCAGTTTGGGCATCTCTTTGAACACTGAAGCTTTCTTT
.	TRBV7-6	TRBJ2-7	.	CASSLGDGGEQYF	TGTGCCAGCAGCTTAGGCGACGGGGGTGAGCAGTACTTC
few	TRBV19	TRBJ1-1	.	CASSPHRMGTEAFF	TGTGCCAGTAGCCCCCACAGGATGGGAACTGAAGCTTTCTTT
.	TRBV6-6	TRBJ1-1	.	CASSSERVSMNTEAFF	TGTGCCAGCAGCTCCGAGAGGGTCTCCATGAACACTGAAGCTTTCTTT
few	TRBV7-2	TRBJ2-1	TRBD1	CASSPQGDLSYNEQFF	TGTGCCAGCAGCCCCCAGGGGGATTTGTCCTACAATGAGCAGTTCTTC
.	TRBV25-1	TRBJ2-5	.	CASSEYHYWVGQYF	TGTGCCAGCAGTGAATATCACTATTGGGTCGGCCAGTACTTC